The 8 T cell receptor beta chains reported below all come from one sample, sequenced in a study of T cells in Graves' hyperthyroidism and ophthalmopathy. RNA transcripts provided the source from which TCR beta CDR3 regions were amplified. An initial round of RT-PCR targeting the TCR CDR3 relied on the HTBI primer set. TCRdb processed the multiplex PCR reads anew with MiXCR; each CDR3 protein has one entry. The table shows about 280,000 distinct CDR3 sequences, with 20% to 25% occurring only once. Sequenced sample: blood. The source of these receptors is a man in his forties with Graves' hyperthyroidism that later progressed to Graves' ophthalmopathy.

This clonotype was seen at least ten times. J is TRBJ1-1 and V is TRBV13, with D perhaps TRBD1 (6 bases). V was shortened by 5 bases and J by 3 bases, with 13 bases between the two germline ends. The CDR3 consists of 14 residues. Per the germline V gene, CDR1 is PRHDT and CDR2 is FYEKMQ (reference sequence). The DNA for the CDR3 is TGTGCCAGCAGCATCGGGGGGGGGCACACTGAAGCTTTCTTT. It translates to CASSIGGGHTEAFF.

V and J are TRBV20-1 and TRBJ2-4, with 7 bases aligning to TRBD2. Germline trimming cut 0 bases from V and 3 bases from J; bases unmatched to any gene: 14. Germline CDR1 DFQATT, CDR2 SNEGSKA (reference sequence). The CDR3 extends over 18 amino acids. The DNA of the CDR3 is TGCAGTGCTAGAGATCTGTGGCCGGGCGGGAGTATCAAAAACATTCAGTACTTC. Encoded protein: CSARDLWPGGSIKNIQYF.

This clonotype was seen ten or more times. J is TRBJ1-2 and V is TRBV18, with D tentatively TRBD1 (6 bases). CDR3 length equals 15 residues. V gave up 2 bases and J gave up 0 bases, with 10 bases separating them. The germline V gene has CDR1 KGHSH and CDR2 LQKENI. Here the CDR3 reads CASSPRGNANYGYTF. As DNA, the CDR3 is TGTGCCAGCTCACCAAGGGGGAACGCTAACTATGGCTACACCTTC.

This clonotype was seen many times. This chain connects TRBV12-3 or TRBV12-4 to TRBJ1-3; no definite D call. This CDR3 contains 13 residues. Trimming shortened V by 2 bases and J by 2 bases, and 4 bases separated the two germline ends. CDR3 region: CASSLTTGNTIYF. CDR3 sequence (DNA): TGTGCCAGCAGTTTAACAACTGGAAACACCATATATTTT.

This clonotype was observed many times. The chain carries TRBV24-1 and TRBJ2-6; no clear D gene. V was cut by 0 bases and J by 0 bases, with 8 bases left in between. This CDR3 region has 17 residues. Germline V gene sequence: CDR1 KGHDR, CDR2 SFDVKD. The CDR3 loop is CATSDLPTDSGANVLTF. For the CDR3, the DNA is TGTGCCACCAGTGATTTGCCCACAGACTCTGGGGCCAACGTCCTGACTTTC.

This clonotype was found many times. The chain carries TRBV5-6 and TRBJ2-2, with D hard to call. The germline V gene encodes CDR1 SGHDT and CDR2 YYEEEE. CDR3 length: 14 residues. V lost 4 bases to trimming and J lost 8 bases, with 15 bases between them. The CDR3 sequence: CASSLGFYRGELFF. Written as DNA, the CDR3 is TGTGCCAGCAGCCTGGGGTTTTATCGGGGGGAGCTGTTTTTT.

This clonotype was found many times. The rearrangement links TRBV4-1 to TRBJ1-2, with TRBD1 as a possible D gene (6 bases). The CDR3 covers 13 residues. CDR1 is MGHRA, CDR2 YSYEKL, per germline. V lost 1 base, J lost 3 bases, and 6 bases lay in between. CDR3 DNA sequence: TGCGCCAGCAGCCAAGCAGGGGACTATGGCTACACCTTC. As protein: CASSQAGDYGYTF.

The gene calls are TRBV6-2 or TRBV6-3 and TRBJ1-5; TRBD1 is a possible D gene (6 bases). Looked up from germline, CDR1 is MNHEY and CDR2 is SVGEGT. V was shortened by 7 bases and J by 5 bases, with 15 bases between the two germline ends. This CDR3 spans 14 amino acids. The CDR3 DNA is TGTGCCAGCAACACCGGGGACACCCATCAGCCCCAGCATTTT. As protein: CASNTGDTHQPQHF.